This paragraph reports one T cell receptor (beta chain). There are a few counts of this clone. Its target antigen remains unknown. Per-base quality was not reported, and no clone a single base away is much larger than it. The cohort consisted of some 730 healthy bone marrow donors. All cohort members were sampled while nominally healthy, although unrecorded immune exposures were likely present. The donor was CMV seropositive and belonged to the group of 250 to 350 seropositive cohort members. A peripheral blood sample was collected from each donor, and TCR beta sequencing was performed on peripheral blood mononuclear cells. The Qiagen DNeasy Blood Extraction Kit was used to extract genomic DNA from the blood cell samples. This record comes from a study of cytomegalovirus exposure and HLA in healthy donors (dated by TCRdb to 2016 to 2017). Some background on the complete study: An earlier analysis of 587 of the donors reported 276 Gb of sequence data and approximately 120 million unique TCR beta sequences obtained from about 179 million T cells. Roughly 300 gigabases of sequencing data and 91 million or so unique TCR sequences made up an early release that covered approximately 620 HLA-typed donors. Of the 350 to 450 genotyped donors, 81% were placed in the genetic ancestry cluster associated with self-reported Caucasian donors. The study aimed to test whether cataloging public T cell receptors could reveal signatures of past pathogen exposure. Using immunosequencing, the study profiled T cell repertoires from some 670 subjects and related those repertoires to cytomegalovirus serostatus. Along with the roughly 670-subject first cohort, a separate validation cohort of 120 different subjects was used. To predict cytomegalovirus infection status, the study combined high-throughput TCR immunosequencing, statistical association of individual TCRs with disease status, and machine learning. In a later analysis, previously published TCR beta repertoires from about 640 donors were re-analyzed and high-resolution HLA genotyping was added so that TCR occurrence patterns could be studied. The later analysis used no new phenotypic data to find candidate immune exposures, relying instead on TCR beta sequences and their occurrence across donors. An earlier analysis of some 500 of the donors used high-throughput TCR beta sequencing to judge whether each TCR beta V gene segment behaved as functional or pseudogenic. Donor age, sex, ethnicity and CMV serostatus were compiled alongside the repertoire data. A later genetic analysis used genome-wide SNP genotypes for about 60% of the roughly 670 donors, treating that subset as a discovery cohort. Every discovery cohort repertoire had been produced on one sequencing platform. Both class I and class II loci were covered by HLA typing, at four-digit resolution. The number of donors typed differed by locus, with 629-630 for A, B, C, DRB1 and DQB1, around 500 for DQA1, 600 to 610 for DPA1, and 450 to 480 for DPB1. Several DR-DQ haplotypes were handled as single units for association and clustering, since linkage in the cohort was strong. Among about 400 genotyped donors of the cohort, an average of approximately 240,000 unique TCR beta nucleotide sequences was sequenced per donor, of which 15% to 20% were non-productive. The paper's findings and limits, for the study overall: Three of the identified cytomegalovirus-associated TCR beta chains were confirmed in vitro to be specific for cytomegalovirus antigens. The authors suggested that the approach could potentially be generalized to other disease states and immunological phenotypes. Correlated functional status among segregating V segments might reflect linkage disequilibrium, but an unknown experimental factor could not be ruled out. In both the original and validation cohorts, the classifier was reported to diagnose cytomegalovirus status with high specificity and sensitivity. The 87-base-pair reads could not distinguish some IMGT-functional V segments, including TRBV6-2 and TRBV6-3, so those segments were excluded. Most CMV-associated TCR beta chains appeared to be HLA-restricted in a later analysis, and the HLA associations seemed to be driven largely by CMV exposure. In a later analysis, some 18,000 TCR beta sequences were associated with specific HLA alleles at a false discovery rate of 0.05. The earlier analysis of approximately 540 of the donors excluded some 15 rarely observed V segments, including chromosome 9 orphons, because counts were too low. Because some donors lacked HLA typing at each locus, the association tests relied only on the typed subset. In an earlier analysis of around 500 of the donors, most TCR beta V segments appeared in productive rearrangements about 87% or about 30% of the time, broadly matching IMGT annotations. A later analysis reported that several top co-occurrence clusters appeared linked to parvovirus B19, influenza, CMV and Epstein-Barr virus. Assigning TCR associations to individual alleles was difficult when HLA alleles, especially DR and DQ, strongly co-occurred. V-gene and J-gene trimming of TCR beta chains was associated with a missense DCLRE1C variant in a later genetic analysis, and the association was replicated in an independent cohort. A further reported finding was that TCR beta sequences accurately predicted the HLA-A and HLA-B alleles for most subjects in the first cohort. According to a later genetic analysis, donors in an Asian-associated ancestry cluster had fewer N-insertions in productive TCRs than the approximately 650-donor mean. In a later analysis, the rate of TCR association differed among HLA loci, with DRB1 alleles having the most associated TCRs and HLA-C alleles having the fewest. Across donors, most TCR sequences were observed very rarely, whereas some public TCRs were present in many individuals. For the cohort, immune exposure information was limited to CMV serostatus. A later analysis found that HLA-associated TCR beta chains were more clonally expanded and had lower generation probabilities than equally common non-associated chains. Presence/absence analyses assumed roughly uniform sequencing depth across donors, an assumption that may not hold. The study gave a list of 150 to 200 TCR beta chains associated with cytomegalovirus. The sequencing pipeline was judged likely to have produced a cluster of highly shared sequence variants as a technical artifact. In this cohort, only TCR beta chains were sequenced, and detectable features were limited by the absence of alpha or paired-chain data.

Libraries came from the immunoSEQ multiplex PCR assay. The multiplex PCR relied on a mix of 60 forward primers for TCR Vbeta segments and 13 reverse primers for TCR Jbeta segments. A multiplex PCR assay on genomic DNA amplified the CDR3 region of rearranged TCR beta genes. The amplified TCR beta libraries were sequenced on the Illumina HiSeq System as 87-base-pair reads. In the paper's pipeline: Across the roughly 700 repertoires, a later analysis counted about 81 million unique TCR beta chains, 9.5 million to 13 million of which were shared by at least two donors. A nearest-neighbor algorithm error-corrected the raw reads and collapsed the reads into unique sequences, merging closely related sequences to remove PCR and sequencing errors. To assign V, D and J gene segments, CDR3 sequences were aligned to IMGT reference sequences. For a sequence to be retained, at least a six-nucleotide match to both a V gene segment and a J gene segment was required. A rearrangement counted as productive if the CDR3 had no stop codons and remained in frame with V and J, and every other rearrangement counted as non-productive. CDR3 was defined according to IMGT convention as the region running from the second conserved V-encoded cysteine to the conserved J-encoded phenylalanine. Sequences without an unambiguous match to a single V gene segment were excluded from the earlier analysis of about 640 of the donors. In an earlier analysis of several hundred of the donors, a V segment was called functional when productive rearrangements were above 56.7%, and segregating when the standard deviation between donors exceeded 5%. To diagnose cytomegalovirus status from the catalog of TCR beta chain sequences, a statistical classification framework was built. V and J gene assignment, in a later analysis, came from comparing TCR nucleotide sequences with IMGT/GENE-DB human TR gene sequences. Using the TCRdist pipeline, a later analysis assigned CDR3 sequences along with most-parsimonious VDJ recombination scenarios. In a later analysis, each TCR beta chain was defined by its CDR3 amino acid sequence together with its V-gene family, and reads lacking a unique V-gene family were excluded. A later analysis removed several hundred highly shared, low-generation-probability nucleotide sequences to deal with suspected cross-contamination and a sequencing artifact. A later analysis calculated a clonal expansion index for each public chain from normalized within-repertoire ranks of inferred template counts. In a later analysis, generation probabilities were computed using a VDJ recombination model fitted to out-of-frame rearrangements, and the results were checked against IGoR. Hypergeometric tests were used in a later analysis to score TCR-TCR, TCR-HLA and TCR-CMV co-occurrence, with a repertoire-size bias correction applied to the TCR pairs. To estimate false discovery rates, a later analysis permuted the HLA or CMV assignments 20 times. In a later analysis, co-occurring TCRs were grouped with DBSCAN, and TCRdist sequence similarity was added when clustering was performed within HLA-allele-positive subsets. Repertoires with fewer than 30,000 or more than 120,000 public chains were left out of co-occurrence clustering, as were about 5 repertoires with anomalous nucleotide sharing. What TCRdb holds here is the immuneACCESS table cut down to in-frame rearrangements. Part of the clones is not present; checked against another copy, under half of the missing clones reflect an unresolved V gene, and the others are unexplained. That table furnishes V, J and clone size, whereas the DNA furnished D and trimming. This sample lists about 200,000 clones; 70% were detected once. In total, the top ten clones hold about 2.5% of the sample.

From the cysteine through the phenylalanine, the CDR3 covers 12 amino acids. The retained sequence is limited to the CDR3, 36 bases, with the frame set at the first base. Trimming at the junction amounts to 6 bases on V and 7 bases on J, and the germline ends lie 7 bases apart. Based on the germline V gene, the CDR1 and CDR2 sequences are ENHRY and SYGVKD. Specimen: PBMCs. The receptor chain draws on TRBV10-3 and TRBJ1-6; the D gene cannot be resolved reliably. The clonotype originates from a man aged 40-49 years in good health and CMV-seropositive. The CDR3 reads CAIRAGNSPLHF. The sequence in DNA is TGTGCCATCAGGGCAGGCAATTCACCCCTCCACTTT.